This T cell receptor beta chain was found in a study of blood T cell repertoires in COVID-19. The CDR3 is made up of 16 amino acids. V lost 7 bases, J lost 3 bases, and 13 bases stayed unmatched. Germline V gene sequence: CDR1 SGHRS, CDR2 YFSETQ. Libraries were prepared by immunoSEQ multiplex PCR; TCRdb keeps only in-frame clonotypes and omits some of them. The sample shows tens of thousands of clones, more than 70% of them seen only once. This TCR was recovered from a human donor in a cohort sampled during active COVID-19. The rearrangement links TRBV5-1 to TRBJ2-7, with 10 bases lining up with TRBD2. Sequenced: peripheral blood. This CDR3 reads CASRPSYGTSDYEQYF. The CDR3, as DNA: TGCGCCAGCCGACCCTCGTACGGGACTAGCGACTACGAGCAGTACTTC.